This T cell receptor beta chain was profiled in a study of T cell repertoires in cytomegalovirus infection. Study as a whole: CMV epitopes, recently identified HLA-C-restricted and well-studied HLA-B-restricted, were used. Public TCR beta signatures indicated both CMV infection and matching HLA type. Points from the study as a whole: The ex vivo response was dominated by HLA-C-restricted CMV-specific TCR beta clonotypes.

This clonotype was seen a few times. Its antigen is unidentified. This CDR3 has 14 residues. V dropped 5 bases and J dropped 7 bases, with 15 bases sitting between them. Germline V gives CDR1 SGHTA, CDR2 FQGNSA. A single record per CDR3 protein comes from TCRdb applying MiXCR to the reads. The table records roughly 700,000 distinct CDR3 sequences, roughly a third of them present only once. This rearrangement joins TRBV7-2 to TRBJ1-3; perhaps TRBD1 as D (5 bases). The material was cultured PBMCs, obtained from culture after CMV antigen stimulation. The origin of this receptor is a human donor in good health (CMV status not recorded). Some clones in this sample may be carry-over from other donors' samples. The CDR3 DNA reads as TGTGCCAGCAGCCGGAATGGTGGACACAACACCATATATTTT. This encodes CASSRNGGHNTIYF.